Listed below are T cell receptor beta chains from one sample, sequenced in a study of post-analysis software for immune sequencing data. TCRdb re-called the PCR reads through MiXCR, storing one row per CDR3 protein. Of about 400,000 distinct CDR3 sequences in the sample, less than 40% are singletons; the top ten hold roughly an eighth. Sequencing was performed on blood. The receptors were gathered from a girl aged 10-17 years with multiple sclerosis. Each CDR3 is given with its conserved first and last residue.

V	J	CDR3
TRBV3-1	TRBJ1-1	CASSQDIMGIRHTEAFF
TRBV12-3/TRBV12-4	TRBJ1-6	CASSRGPYNSPLHF
TRBV28	TRBJ1-2	CASQALGRSYGYTF
TRBV3-1	TRBJ2-1	CASSQGASGGGPYNEQFF
TRBV12-3/TRBV12-4	TRBJ2-7	CASSPGRYYEQYF
TRBV6-5	TRBJ2-1	CASSKPGTSFNEQFF
TRBV7-7	TRBJ1-1	CASGEGQQNTEAFF
TRBV7-8	TRBJ1-5	CASSGGALIPYQPQHF
TRBV7-7	TRBJ2-7	CASSLGSGQHYEQYF
TRBV7-2	TRBJ2-3	CASSSPPGRQSSTDTQYF
TRBV7-9	TRBJ2-7	CASSTRDLNYEQYF
TRBV10-3	TRBJ2-1	CAIGGMSSYNEQFF
TRBV12-3/TRBV12-4	TRBJ1-6	CASSSEGSPLHF
TRBV5-1	TRBJ2-5	CASSRWETEETQYF
TRBV20-1	TRBJ2-2	CSAYRTGELFF
TRBV7-9	TRBJ1-1	CASSLALMNTEAFF
TRBV20-1	TRBJ1-6	CSARDYAGVGSPLHF
TRBV7-3	TRBJ2-6	CASSPTGGTGANVLTF
TRBV5-1	TRBJ2-3	CASSLQGPREDTQYF
TRBV19	TRBJ1-2	CASSEYRDTEGYTF
TRBV7-9	TRBJ2-5	CASSFRDKEQETQYF
TRBV12-3/TRBV12-4	TRBJ1-6	CASSLGGGRHSPLHF
TRBV20-1	TRBJ2-3	CSVRATSTDTQYF
TRBV10-3	.	CAISEGTSTPTYEQYF
TRBV6-2/TRBV6-3	TRBJ2-5	CASSYSAAQETQYF
TRBV28	TRBJ2-7	CASSFTGEDEQYF
TRBV21-1	TRBJ2-1	CASTPGVSSYNEQFF
TRBV5-8	TRBJ2-7	CASSLADRGYEQYF
TRBV6-1	TRBJ2-1	CASRGFSYNEQFF
TRBV7-9	TRBJ2-3	CASTVGLAGGTDTQYF
TRBV7-9	TRBJ2-3	CASSLRSGGIDTQYF
TRBV29-1	TRBJ2-7	CSVAPSAGGPYEQYF
TRBV12-3/TRBV12-4	TRBJ2-1	CASTRGLTSGGNEQFF
TRBV7-9	TRBJ2-7	CASSFAKTGDLSYEQYF
TRBV6-2/TRBV6-3	TRBJ1-2	CASSSPNNYGYTF
TRBV11-1	TRBJ2-3	CASSPRRLAGTDTQYF
TRBV5-6	TRBJ2-7	CASSLDYEQYF
TRBV12-3/TRBV12-4	TRBJ1-2	CASSLTDTYGYTF
TRBV6-5	TRBJ2-4	CASKTKRGGGIQYF
TRBV4-3	TRBJ2-7	CASSQDLGRSISYEQYF
TRBV5-6	TRBJ1-2	CASSLEGGFYGYTF
TRBV20-1	TRBJ2-3	CSARLKDSFNTDTQYF